This T cell receptor beta chain appears in the sequencing data of a study of identical twins. Study conclusions and caveats: There were fewer insertions in abundant cord blood beta clonotypes, but memory repertoires showed no such pattern. Twin pairs had excess sharing that was weaker in beta out-of-frame sequences. Twins shared out-of-frame alpha sequences with excess low generation probability.

Using its own MiXCR run on the 5' RACE reads, TCRdb lists one record per CDR3 protein. In the table there are approximately 890,000 distinct CDR3 sequences, about 12% of which are singletons. Regarding this clonotype: What it recognizes is unknown.

The donor group consisted entirely of healthy Caucasians. The CDR3 spans 12 residues. Deletions cut 6 bases from V and 4 bases from J, with 9 bases between. Germline lookup yields CDR1 LGHDT and CDR2 YNNKEL (reference sequence). The sample was also linked to a second study, of yellow fever vaccine responses in identical twins.

The chain combines TRBV3-1 with TRBJ2-5; D remains unclear. This TCR derives from a woman younger than 30 in good health. Sequenced input: PBMCs. CDR3 protein: CASSIQLETQYF. In nucleotides, the CDR3 is TGTGCCAGCAGTATCCAGTTAGAGACCCAGTACTTC.